Following are 19 T cell receptor beta chains from one sample sequenced in a study of OX40 agonist ivuxolimab in advanced cancers. Here immunoSEQ multiplex PCR was the method, and the copy in TCRdb shows in-frame clones only, minus some. Among 63,000 or so clones listed, roughly 80% were seen once. The sequencing used CD4+ or CD8+ T cells sorted from blood, collected in a trial of the OX40 agonist ivuxolimab. The receptors derive from an adult with an advanced solid tumor such as melanoma, head and neck, liver or kidney cancer.

This clone was observed a handful of times. J is TRBJ1-1 and V is TRBV30, with D tentatively TRBD1 (6 bases). V dropped 2 bases and J dropped 3 bases, with 7 bases sitting between them. The CDR3 length is 12 residues. Germline V CDR1 and CDR2: GTSNPN, SVGIG (reference sequence). The CDR3 is CAWSSGDTEAFF. Written as DNA, the CDR3 is TGTGCCTGGAGTTCAGGGGACACTGAAGCTTTCTTT.

This clone has at least ten counts. V is TRBV7-9 and J is TRBJ1-1; D uncertain. This CDR3 spans 14 amino acids. The V and J ends lost 5 bases and 0 bases respectively, with 10 bases between them. Germline loops: CDR1 SEHNR, CDR2 FQNEAQ (reference sequence). CDR3 loop: CASSVTVMNTEAFF. CDR3 nucleotides: TGTGCCAGCAGCGTGACGGTAATGAACACTGAAGCTTTCTTT.

This sequence joins TRBV9 and TRBJ1-4; D unresolved. With 3 bases removed from V and 7 bases from J, the gap between germline ends came to 16 bases. CDR1 is SGDLS and CDR2 is YYNGEE in the germline V gene. The CDR3 has 15 amino acids. The CDR3 spells CASSETDGLSEKLFF. CDR3 bases: TGTGCCAGCAGCGAGACGGACGGGCTAAGTGAAAAACTGTTTTTT.

The chain uses TRBV5-1 and TRBJ2-5; the match to TRBD1 covers 8 bases. The CDR3 extends over 14 amino acids. V shed 3 bases, J shed 5 bases, and the junction held 6 bases outside the gene matches. Germline V CDR1 and CDR2: SGHRS, YFSETQ. CDR3 DNA sequence: TGCGCCAGCAGCTCCCCCAGGGGGCGGGAGACCCAGTACTTC. The encoded protein is CASSSPRGRETQYF.

This clone has more than one count but fewer than ten. The chain carries TRBV6-6 and TRBJ1-2, with a tentative D call TRBD1 (5 bases). CDR1 is MNHNY and CDR2 is SVGAGI in the germline V gene (reference sequence). Trimming removed 7 bases from V and 2 bases from J, with 14 bases in between. The CDR3 consists of 14 residues. In DNA form, the CDR3 reads TGTGCCAGCACCCCAGGGCCGAGGAACTATGGCTACACCTTC. It yields the protein CASTPGPRNYGYTF.

This rearrangement joins TRBV25-1 to TRBJ2-5; D could derive from TRBD1 or TRBD2 (5 bases each). The CDR3 has 16 amino acids. From germline, CDR1 is MGHDK and CDR2 SYGVNS. Trimming cost V 2 bases and J 4 bases, with 17 bases left between them. The CDR3 bases are TGTGCCAGCAGTGAAGGGCAGGGCTCGGGGCGAGAGACCCAGTACTTC. It is translated as CASSEGQGSGRETQYF.

The V gene is TRBV30, the J gene TRBJ2-7; D gene unclear. The ends were cut back, 0 bases at V and 6 bases at J, with 18 bases in the middle. CDR1 is GTSNPN, CDR2 SVGIG, per germline (reference sequence). The CDR3 runs 15 residues. The CDR3 loop reads CAWSVRAGTSSEQYF. The CDR3 nucleotides are TGTGCCTGGAGTGTTCGGGCAGGTACTTCTAGCGAGCAGTACTTC.

This rearrangement joins TRBV30 to TRBJ1-2; D may be TRBD1 (5 bases). Germline CDR1 and CDR2: GTSNPN and SVGIG (reference sequence). The CDR3 sequence is 16 residues long. The V end lost 3 bases, the J end lost 4 bases, and 21 bases lay between the germline ends. The CDR3 loop reads CAWRMDGADVGYGYTF. The CDR3 DNA reads TGTGCCTGGAGAATGGACGGGGCAGATGTGGGCTATGGCTACACCTTC. Variable domain in full (rest from reference TRBV30 and TRBJ1-2): SQTIHQWPATLVQPVGSPLSLECTVEGTSNPNLYWYRQAAGRGLQLLFYSVGIGQISSEVPQNLSASRPQDRQFILSSKKLLLSDSGFYLCAWRMDGADVGYGYTFGSGTRLTVV.

This chain connects TRBV5-4 to TRBJ2-5; D call uncertain. Germline V gene sequence: CDR1 SGHNT, CDR2 YYREEE (reference sequence). Trimming stripped 4 bases from V and 2 bases from J, with 9 bases between. The CDR3 runs to 13 residues. CDR3 sequence (DNA): TGTGCCAGCAGCCTGACCGAGCAAGAGACCCAGTACTTC. Its translation is CASSLTEQETQYF.

This clone was detected a few times. The J gene is TRBJ2-1, the V gene TRBV4-1; D remains unclear. Trimming pared 1 base from V and 9 bases from J, leaving 7 bases between. The CDR3 sequence is 12 residues long. Germline V gene sequence: CDR1 MGHRA, CDR2 YSYEKL. The CDR3 loop reads CASSQVLGEQFF. CDR3 in DNA: TGCGCCAGCAGCCAAGTCCTAGGTGAGCAGTTCTTC.

The rearrangement links TRBV5-4 to TRBJ2-5; D call uncertain. The CDR3 contains 15 residues. V shed 0 bases and J shed 2 bases, with 11 bases lying between them. Germline CDR1 reads SGHNT; CDR2 reads YYREEE (reference sequence). The CDR3 coding sequence is TGTGCCAGCAGCTTGGGGTGGAATAGTCAAGAGACCCAGTACTTC. Its protein is CASSLGWNSQETQYF.

CDR3 protein: CASSYSIGAQPQHF. CDR3 sequence (DNA): TGTGCCAGCAGTTACTCGATCGGGGCTCAGCCCCAGCATTTT. This rearrangement joins TRBV6-5 to TRBJ1-5; D possibly corresponds to TRBD1 (5 bases). Trimming pared 0 bases from V and 6 bases from J, leaving 9 bases between. Per the germline V gene, CDR1 is MNHEY and CDR2 is SVGAGI. The CDR3 is 14 amino acids.

The rearrangement links TRBV29-1 to TRBJ2-1; TRBD1 matches 10 bases. Germline CDR1 reads SQVTM; CDR2 reads ANQGSEA. V lost 8 bases and J lost 9; bases outside the gene matches: 13. This CDR3 is 14 amino acids long. Written as DNA, the CDR3 is TGCAGCCTAACCGGGACAGGGGCGGGGGGTGAGCAGTTCTTC. It is translated as CSLTGTGAGGEQFF.

V gene TRBV2 combines with J gene TRBJ2-1, with a weak D call TRBD1 (6 bases). The CDR3 runs 14 residues. V lost 7 bases and J 8 bases, leaving 18 bases between the germline ends. CDR1 is SNHLY and CDR2 is FYNNEI in the germline V gene. The chain's CDR3 is CASTSDSMIHEQFF. The CDR3 coding sequence is TGTGCCAGCACATCGGACAGTATGATCCATGAGCAGTTCTTC.

The chain employs TRBV5-5 and TRBJ1-2; D is ambiguous. Trimming took off 4 bases at V and 2 bases at J, with 12 bases between the two ends. The CDR3 totals 14 residues. Germline values: CDR1 SGHKS, CDR2 YYEKEE (reference sequence). Here the CDR3 reads CASSPGLGNYGYTF. As DNA, the CDR3 is TGTGCCAGCAGCCCCGGACTGGGAAACTATGGCTACACCTTC.

The V gene is TRBV29-1, the J gene TRBJ2-3; 8 bases line up with TRBD1. With V trimmed by 4 bases and J by 1 base, 13 bases remained unmatched. Looked up from germline, CDR1 is SQVTM and CDR2 is ANQGSEA. The CDR3 is 17 amino acids. DNA for the CDR3: TGCAGCGTTGGTAGACAGGGGAGGCATACCCGCACAGATACGCAGTATTTT. Translating gives CSVGRQGRHTRTDTQYF.

The gene calls are TRBV5-1 and TRBJ1-5, with D uncertain. Trimming took 0 bases from V and 0 from J, leaving 10 bases between them. CDR1 and CDR2 (germline): SGHRS, YFSETQ. The CDR3 runs 16 residues. CDR3: CASSLGPAGSNQPQHF. CDR3 bases: TGCGCCAGCAGCTTGGGGCCGGCTGGTAGCAATCAGCCCCAGCATTTT.

V usage is TRBV7-9 and J usage is TRBJ2-7; TRBD1 agrees at 9 bases. Germline assignment: CDR1 SEHNR and CDR2 FQNEAQ (reference sequence). The V segment lost 5 bases and the J segment 1 base; nucleotides outside the gene matches: 9. The CDR3 consists of 16 residues. The DNA of the CDR3 is TGTGCCAGCAGCGTACCGGGACAGGGTTTATCCTACGAGCAGTACTTC. Amino acids: CASSVPGQGLSYEQYF.

V is TRBV7-9 and J is TRBJ1-3; no firm D call. CDR1 is SEHNR and CDR2 is FQNEAQ in the germline V gene (reference sequence). This CDR3 is built from 15 residues. V lost 5 bases to trimming and J lost 0 bases, with 11 bases between them. CDR3 protein: CASSPEPFSGNTIYF. The CDR3 DNA sequence: TGTGCCAGCAGCCCAGAGCCCTTCTCTGGAAACACCATATATTTT.